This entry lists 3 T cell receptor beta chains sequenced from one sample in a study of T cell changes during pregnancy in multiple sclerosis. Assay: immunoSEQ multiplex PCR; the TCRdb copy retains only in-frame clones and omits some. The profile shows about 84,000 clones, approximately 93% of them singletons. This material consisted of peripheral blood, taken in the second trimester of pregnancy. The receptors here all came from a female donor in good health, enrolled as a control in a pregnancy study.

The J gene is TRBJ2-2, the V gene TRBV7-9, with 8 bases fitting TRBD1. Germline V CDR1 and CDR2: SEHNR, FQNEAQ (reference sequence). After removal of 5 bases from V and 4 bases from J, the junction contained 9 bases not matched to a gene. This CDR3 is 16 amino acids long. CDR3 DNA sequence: TGTGCCAGCAGCCAAGTCGGACAGGGTAGCACCGGGGAGCTGTTTTTT. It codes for CASSQVGQGSTGELFF.

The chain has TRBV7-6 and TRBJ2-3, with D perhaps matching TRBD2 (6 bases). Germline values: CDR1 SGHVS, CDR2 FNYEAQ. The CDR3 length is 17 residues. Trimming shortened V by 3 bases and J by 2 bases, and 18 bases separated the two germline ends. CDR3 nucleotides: TGTGCCAGCAGCTTCCTTGGGCGGGATCCTTTCACAGATACGCAGTATTTT. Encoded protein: CASSFLGRDPFTDTQYF.

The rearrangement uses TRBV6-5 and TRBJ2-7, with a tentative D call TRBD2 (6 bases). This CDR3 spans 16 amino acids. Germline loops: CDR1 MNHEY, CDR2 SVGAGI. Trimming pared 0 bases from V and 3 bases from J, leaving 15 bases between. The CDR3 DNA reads TGTGCCAGCAGTTACTCCGCTCAGGGAGGAAGCTACGAGCAGTACTTC. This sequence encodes CASSYSAQGGSYEQYF.